Listed here are 12 T cell receptor beta chains from one sample, sequenced in a study of cytomegalovirus exposure and HLA in healthy donors. The primer mix had 60 Vbeta and 13 Jbeta primers. Only in-frame clones appear in the TCRdb table, and some are missing; sequencing was by immunoSEQ multiplex PCR. The sample shows 100,000 to 150,000 clones, over 65% of them seen only once. Source material: PBMCs. These receptors were collected from a female donor in good health and CMV-seropositive.

The gene calls are TRBV19 and TRBJ1-2, with D unclear. Germline V lookup: CDR1 LNHDA, CDR2 SQIVND (reference sequence). CDR3 length: 13 residues. The V end lost 5 bases, the J end lost 10 bases, and 17 bases lay between the germline ends. CDR3 sequence reads: CASSPSAEAIYTF. The CDR3 DNA follows: TGTGCCAGTAGTCCCTCCGCGGAGGCCATCTACACCTTC.

The chain carries TRBV14 and TRBJ1-6; 7 nucleotides match TRBD1. The germline CDR1 and CDR2 sequences are SGHDN and FVKESK. The CDR3 totals 14 residues. Trimming took 3 bases from V and 9 from J; bases not matched to a gene: 5. CDR3 amino acids: CASSQTGFLSPLHF. CDR3 DNA: TGTGCCAGCAGCCAGACAGGGTTCCTTTCACCCCTCCACTTT.

This clone was observed a handful of times. V is TRBV27 and J is TRBJ2-7, with 11 bases aligning to TRBD1. V lost 4 bases, J lost 4 bases, and 6 bases stayed unmatched. The V gene's germline CDR1 is MNHEY and CDR2 SMNVEV (reference sequence). The CDR3 contains 15 residues. CDR3 sequence (DNA): TGTGCCAGCAGTTCTGTCGGGACAGGGGGTTACGAGCAGTACTTC. Its protein product is CASSSVGTGGYEQYF.

The chain recombines TRBV25-1 with TRBJ2-7, with a possible D match to TRBD2 (6 bases). CDR3 length: 13 amino acids. The V end lost 4 bases, the J end lost 7 bases, and 14 bases lay between the germline ends. Germline CDR1 MGHDK, CDR2 SYGVNS. This chain's CDR3 is CASSVGTAFEQYF. CDR3 coding DNA: TGTGCCAGCAGTGTCGGGACTGCCTTTGAGCAGTACTTC.

The V call is TRBV11-2, the J call TRBJ2-7; the match to TRBD1 covers 9 bases. With 8 bases clipped from V and 4 bases from J, the junction kept 12 bases outside the gene matches. The CDR3 runs 15 residues. Germline V lookup: CDR1 SGHAT, CDR2 FQNNGV. The CDR3 loop reads CASAIRGQGPYEQYF. For the CDR3, the DNA is TGTGCCAGCGCCATCCGGGGACAGGGCCCATACGAGCAGTACTTC.

This clone was counted only a few times. This chain links TRBV6-6 with TRBJ1-2; D uncertain. V dropped 2 bases and J dropped 6 bases, with 7 bases sitting between them. The CDR3 consists of 12 residues. Germline V gene lookup returns CDR1 MNHNY and CDR2 SVGAGI (reference sequence). CDR3 sequence: CASSYRFDGYTF. The DNA of the CDR3 is TGTGCCAGCAGTTACCGGTTCGATGGCTACACCTTC.

This chain links TRBV6-1 with TRBJ2-1; 7 nucleotides match TRBD1. This CDR3 region has 14 residues. CDR1 is MNHNS and CDR2 is SASEGT in the germline V gene. With 10 bases clipped from V and 2 bases from J, the junction kept 8 bases outside the gene matches. The CDR3 region is CATTGTATYNEQFF. In DNA, the CDR3 is TGTGCCACCACCGGGACAGCAACCTACAATGAGCAGTTCTTC.

The chain is built from TRBV6-4 and TRBJ1-6; D ambiguous. Germline CDR1 MRHNA, CDR2 SNTAGT. Trimming took 0 bases from V and 5 from J, leaving 8 bases between them. This CDR3 is 15 amino acids long. The CDR3 coding sequence is TGTGCCAGCAGTGACTCGACACGTAATAATTCACCCCTCCACTTT. It specifies CASSDSTRNNSPLHF.

J is TRBJ1-2 and V is TRBV6-5; 8 positions match TRBD1. V shed 4 bases, J shed 8 bases, and the junction held 6 bases outside the gene matches. Germline CDR1 and CDR2: MNHEY and SVGAGI. CDR3 length: 13 residues. CDR3 DNA: TGTGCCAGCAGTTTGGACAGGGTTGCCGGCTACACCTTC. The encoded protein is CASSLDRVAGYTF.

In nucleotides, the CDR3 is TGTGCCAGCAGCTTATGGGGGGGGCCCCAATCTTTAGAGACCCAGTACTTC. Residues: CASSLWGGPQSLETQYF. The rearrangement links TRBV5-4 to TRBJ2-5, with D possibly matching TRBD2 (7 bases). CDR3 size: 17 residues. V was cut by 2 bases and J by 4 bases, with 21 bases left in between. CDR1 SGHNT and CDR2 YYREEE come from the germline V gene (reference sequence).

The gene calls are TRBV30 and TRBJ1-4; D is undetermined. The CDR3 covers 11 residues. Germline V lookup: CDR1 GTSNPN, CDR2 SVGIG (reference sequence). V was shortened by 0 bases and J by 14 bases, with 10 bases between the two germline ends. The CDR3 DNA follows: TGTGCCTGGAGTGTAGAGGGTGGGCTGTTTTTT. It codes for CAWSVEGGLFF.

The CDR3 DNA is TGTGCCAGCAACCTAGCGGGGGGGCTTTTGGATACGCAGTATTTT. Residues: CASNLAGGLLDTQYF. The gene calls are TRBV5-5 and TRBJ2-3; TRBD2 matches at 12 bases. The CDR3 runs 15 residues. The V segment lost 6 bases and the J segment 6 bases; nucleotides outside the gene matches: 8. Germline V CDR1 and CDR2: SGHKS, YYEKEE (reference sequence).